Shown below are 10 T cell receptor beta chains from a single sample sequenced in a study of shared T cell receptors in the human thymus (dated by TCRdb to 2020 to 2023). Library preparation used the immunoSEQ multiplex PCR assay. TCRdb mirrors the immuneACCESS table, restricted to in-frame sequences. Some clones are absent from its copies; in checked studies, under half trace to an unresolved V gene, and the reason for the others is unknown. The sample table shows 700,000 to 750,000 clones, and approximately 83% are seen once. Around 0.0099% of the sample is held by the ten biggest clonotypes. These data also formed part of another study, on human thymus T cells.

Sequencing was done on a sample of thymocytes. The receptors stem from a girl less than two years old with a congenital heart defect. Donor details come from another sample of the same person, matched by shared clones.

The chain joins TRBV7-9 to TRBJ1-1; maybe TRBD1 (5 bases). Germline V lookup: CDR1 SEHNR, CDR2 FQNEAQ (reference sequence). V was cut by 1 base and J by 5 bases, with 23 bases left in between. This CDR3 has 18 amino acids. The CDR3 here is CASSLEGQGEARATEAFF. CDR3 nucleotide sequence: TGTGCCAGCAGCTTAGAGGGGCAGGGTGAGGCGCGAGCGACTGAAGCTTTCTTT.

This clone was seen only a few times. The chain links TRBV12-5 to TRBJ2-1; a possible D gene is TRBD1 (6 bases). Trimming removed 1 base from V and 6 bases from J, with 37 bases in between. The CDR3 runs 23 residues. Germline-derived CDR1 and CDR2 are LGHNT and FRNRAP. The CDR3, as DNA: TGTGCTAGTGGTTTGGACCCACCGACAGGTTCTGAGACGACAAAAAGTTGGAGCAATGAGCAGTTCTTC. It is translated as CASGLDPPTGSETTKSWSNEQFF. Full variable domain (missing parts from reference TRBV12-5 and TRBJ2-1): DARVTQTPRHKVTEMGQEVTMRCQPILGHNTVFWYRQTMMQGLELLAYFRNRAPLDDSGMPKDRFSAEMPDATLATLKIQPSEPRDSAVYFCASGLDPPTGSETTKSWSNEQFFGPGTRLTVL.

J is TRBJ1-5 and V is TRBV28, with 7 bases aligning to TRBD1. Losses at the gene ends were 0 bases for V and 0 bases for J; bases not matched to a gene: 11. Germline values: CDR1 MDHEN, CDR2 SYDVKM. The CDR3 has 19 amino acids. CDR3 protein: CASSLWVGTVIYSNQPQHF. As DNA, the CDR3 is TGTGCCAGCAGTTTATGGGTTGGGACAGTCATTTATAGCAATCAGCCCCAGCATTTT.

This clone was seen a few times. This rearrangement joins TRBV6-6 to TRBJ2-7; 10 bases map to TRBD1. J gave up 3 bases and V 6 bases, and 5 bases lay outside the gene matches. The germline V gene encodes CDR1 MNHNY and CDR2 SVGAGI (reference sequence). CDR3 length: 14 residues. CDR3 in DNA: TGTGCCAGCAGGGGGGACAGGGGCGGCTACGAGCAGTACTTC. The encoded protein is CASRGDRGGYEQYF.

Here the CDR3 DNA reads TGTGCCAGCAGCTTAGGACTAGCGGGGGGCGGAGATACGCAGTATTTT. This sequence encodes CASSLGLAGGGDTQYF. The chain uses TRBV11-2 and TRBJ2-3; 13 nucleotides agree with TRBD2. Germline values: CDR1 SGHAT, CDR2 FQNNGV. With V trimmed by 1 base and J by 5 bases, 3 bases remained unmatched. The CDR3 length is 16 residues.

The chain is built from TRBV19 and TRBJ2-3; 12 nucleotides match TRBD2. This CDR3 contains 18 residues. Germline assignment: CDR1 LNHDA and CDR2 SQIVND (reference sequence). After removal of 3 bases from V and 1 base from J, the junction contained 8 bases not matched to a gene. The CDR3 sequence: CASSISRLAGDGTDTQYF. The CDR3 DNA reads TGTGCCAGTAGTATCTCTCGACTAGCGGGGGACGGCACAGATACGCAGTATTTT.

This chain joins TRBV30 and TRBJ1-2; a weak D match, TRBD1 (6 bases). Between the trimmed V and J ends, which lost 3 bases and 5 bases, there was a span of 10 bases. The length of the CDR3 is 12 residues. In germline, CDR1 is GTSNPN, CDR2 SVGIG (reference sequence). The CDR3 sequence is CAWRGRGYGYTF. The CDR3 nucleotides are TGTGCCTGGAGGGGGAGGGGGTATGGCTACACCTTC.

This clone was picked up one time. This sequence joins TRBV6-6 and TRBJ2-3; 8 bases are a match to TRBD2. V dropped 2 bases and J dropped 3; count of bases not matched to a gene: 4. The germline V gene encodes CDR1 MNHNY and CDR2 SVGAGI (reference sequence). There are 15 residues in the CDR3. The CDR3 protein is CASSYESSGTDTQYF. In DNA, the CDR3 is TGTGCCAGCAGTTACGAATCTAGCGGGACAGATACGCAGTATTTT.

In nucleotides, the CDR3 is TGTGCCAGCAGCGTTACACAGGGTACTGAAGCTTTCTTT. It specifies CASSVTQGTEAFF. This chain joins TRBV9 and TRBJ1-1; tentatively, D is TRBD1 (6 bases). The CDR3 runs 13 residues. Trimming stripped 2 bases from V and 5 bases from J, with 10 bases between. Germline V lookup: CDR1 SGDLS, CDR2 YYNGEE.

This clone has just one count. The V and J genes are TRBV5-6 and TRBJ1-5, with unresolved D. V lost 2 bases and J lost 6, with 18 bases in between. Per the germline V gene, CDR1 is SGHDT and CDR2 is YYEEEE. The CDR3 covers 16 residues. This CDR3 is CASSFREKGDPQPQHF. The CDR3, as DNA: TGTGCCAGCAGCTTTCGTGAGAAAGGAGATCCTCAGCCCCAGCATTTT.